One sample yielded the 5 T cell receptor beta chains listed below, sequenced in a study of shared clonotypes between healthy human individuals. Repertoires were generated with immunoSEQ multiplex PCR, while TCRdb's copy carries only in-frame clones and drops some. The sample includes 450,000 to 500,000 clones, more than 75% of them seen just once. The sequenced sample consisted of PBMCs. The receptors were sampled from a woman in her 40s in good health. Some clones in this sample may be carry-over from other donors' samples.

With regard to this clone: Other DNA sequences from this sample encode an identical CDR3 as well. The gene calls are TRBV7-8 and TRBJ2-2; no clear D gene. Germline-derived CDR1 and CDR2 are SGHVS and FQNEAQ. Trimming removed 2 bases from V and 7 bases from J, with 5 bases in between. This CDR3 contains 12 residues. The CDR3 coding sequence is TGTGCCAGCAGCTTATTTGGCGGGGAGCTGTTTTTT. Its translation is CASSLFGGELFF.

V usage is TRBV28 and J usage is TRBJ1-6; 7 bases are a match to TRBD1. The germline gives CDR1 MDHEN, CDR2 SYDVKM. V shed 3 bases and J 9 bases; nucleotides not matched to a gene: 5. CDR3 size: 14 residues. Here the CDR3 DNA reads TGTGCCAGCAGTTTCCGGGACAGCATTTCACCCCTCCACTTT. Its translation: CASSFRDSISPLHF.

This rearrangement joins TRBV4-1 to TRBJ2-1, with 7 bases fitting TRBD2. This CDR3 has 17 amino acids. J was trimmed by 0 bases and V by 3 bases; bases with no gene match: 8. Germline-derived CDR1 and CDR2 are MGHRA and YSYEKL. CDR3 loop: CASSHLSGEYSYNEQFF. CDR3 coding DNA: TGCGCCAGCAGCCATCTGAGCGGGGAATACTCCTACAATGAGCAGTTCTTC.

The chain recombines TRBV13 with TRBJ1-1; the D is unclear. CDR3 size: 15 residues. Germline V gives CDR1 PRHDT, CDR2 FYEKMQ (reference sequence). The V gene lost 1 base and the J gene lost 1 base, with 10 bases spanning the gap. The CDR3 DNA sequence: TGTGCCAGCAGCTTAGCCCTGGGAACGAACACTGAAGCTTTCTTT. Amino acid sequence: CASSLALGTNTEAFF. Drawing the rest from reference TRBV13 and TRBJ1-1, the complete variable domain is AAGVIQSPRHLIKEKRETATLKCYPIPRHDTVYWYQQGPGQDPQFLISFYEKMQSDKGSIPDRFSAQQFSDYHSELNMSSLELGDSALYFCASSLALGTNTEAFFGQGTRLTVV.

A single count supports this clone. One end of the junction fails to match germline, which may point to a read error. The chain combines TRBV4-1 with TRBJ2-1, with D uncertain. The CDR3 extends over 15 amino acids. CDR1 and CDR2 from the germline V gene are MGHRA and YSYEKL. CDR3 nucleotides: TGTGCCAGCAGCTTAGTTCCAGAGGCCTACAATGAGCAGTTCTTC. Encoded protein: CASSLVPEAYNEQFF.